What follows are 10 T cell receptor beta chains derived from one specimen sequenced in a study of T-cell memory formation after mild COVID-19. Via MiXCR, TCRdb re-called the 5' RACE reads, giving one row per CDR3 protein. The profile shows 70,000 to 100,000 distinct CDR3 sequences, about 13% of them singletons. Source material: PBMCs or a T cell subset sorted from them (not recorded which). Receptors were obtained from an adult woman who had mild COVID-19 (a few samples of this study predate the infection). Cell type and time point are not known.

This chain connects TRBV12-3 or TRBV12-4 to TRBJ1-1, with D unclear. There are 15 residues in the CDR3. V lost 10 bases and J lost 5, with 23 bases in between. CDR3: CATRETAARTTEAFF. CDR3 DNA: TGTGCCACCAGAGAGACGGCCGCACGGACGACTGAAGCTTTCTTT.

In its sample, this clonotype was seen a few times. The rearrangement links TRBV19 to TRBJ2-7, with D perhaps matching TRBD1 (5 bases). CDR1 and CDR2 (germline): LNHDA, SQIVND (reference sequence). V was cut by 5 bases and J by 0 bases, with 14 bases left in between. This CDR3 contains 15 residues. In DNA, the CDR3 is TGTGCCAGTAGTCCCGCACAGGTGTTCTCCTACGAGCAGTACTTC. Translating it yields CASSPAQVFSYEQYF.

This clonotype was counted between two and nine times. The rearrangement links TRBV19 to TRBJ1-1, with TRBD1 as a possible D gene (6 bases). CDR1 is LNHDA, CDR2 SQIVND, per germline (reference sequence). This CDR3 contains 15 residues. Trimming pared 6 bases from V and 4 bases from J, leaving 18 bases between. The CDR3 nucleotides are TGTGCCAGTAGCTCCTCGATAGGGGGGGGCACTGAAGCTTTCTTT. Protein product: CASSSSIGGGTEAFF.

The CDR3 here is CASSLGSDSYYEQYF. CDR3 sequence (DNA): TGTGCCAGCAGCTTAGGTAGCGACAGCTACTACGAGCAGTACTTC. V gene TRBV7-6 combines with J gene TRBJ2-7, with D possibly called TRBD1 or TRBD2 (5 bases each). Trimming left V 1 base short and J 3 bases short, with 13 bases between. The germline V gene encodes CDR1 SGHVS and CDR2 FNYEAQ. This CDR3 has 15 amino acids.

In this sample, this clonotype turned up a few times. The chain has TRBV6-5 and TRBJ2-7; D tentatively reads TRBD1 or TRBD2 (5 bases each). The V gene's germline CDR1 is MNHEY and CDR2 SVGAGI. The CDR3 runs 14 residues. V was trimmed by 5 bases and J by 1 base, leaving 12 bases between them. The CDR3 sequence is CASSNRDPSYEQYF. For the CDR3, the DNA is TGTGCCAGCAGTAACCGGGACCCATCCTACGAGCAGTACTTC.

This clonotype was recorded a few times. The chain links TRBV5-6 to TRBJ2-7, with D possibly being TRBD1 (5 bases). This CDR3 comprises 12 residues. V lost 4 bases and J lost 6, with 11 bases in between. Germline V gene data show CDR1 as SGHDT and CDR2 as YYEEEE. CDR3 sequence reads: CASSLQVGEQYF. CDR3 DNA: TGTGCCAGCAGCCTACAGGTTGGCGAGCAGTACTTC.

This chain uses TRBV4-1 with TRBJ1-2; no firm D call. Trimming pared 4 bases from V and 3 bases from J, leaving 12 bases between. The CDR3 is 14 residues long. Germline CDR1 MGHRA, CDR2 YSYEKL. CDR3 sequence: CASSPSRADYGYTF. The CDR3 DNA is TGCGCCAGCAGCCCCTCGAGGGCGGACTATGGCTACACCTTC.

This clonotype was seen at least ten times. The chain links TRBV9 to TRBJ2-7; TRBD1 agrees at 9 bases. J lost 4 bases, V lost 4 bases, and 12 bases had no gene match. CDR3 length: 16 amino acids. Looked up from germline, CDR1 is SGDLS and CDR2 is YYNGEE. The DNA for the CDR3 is TGTGCCAGCAGCTTGGGGGAGGACAGGGGCTCATACGAGCAGTACTTC. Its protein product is CASSLGEDRGSYEQYF.

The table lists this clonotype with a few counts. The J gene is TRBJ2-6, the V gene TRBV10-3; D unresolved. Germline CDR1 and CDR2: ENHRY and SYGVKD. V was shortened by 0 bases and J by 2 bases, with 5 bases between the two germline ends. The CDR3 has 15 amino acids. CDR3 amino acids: CAISESATGANVLTF. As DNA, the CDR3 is TGTGCCATCAGTGAGTCTGCGACTGGGGCCAACGTCCTGACTTTC.

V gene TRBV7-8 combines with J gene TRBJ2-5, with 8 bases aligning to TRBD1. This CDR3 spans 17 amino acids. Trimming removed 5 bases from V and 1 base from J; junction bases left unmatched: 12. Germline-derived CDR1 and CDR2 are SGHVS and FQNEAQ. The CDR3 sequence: CASSVETRDRTQETQYF. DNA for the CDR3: TGTGCCAGCAGCGTAGAGACCCGGGACAGGACCCAAGAGACCCAGTACTTC.